This T cell receptor beta chain was recovered during a study of shared clonotypes between healthy human individuals. This clone occurred once. The V gene lost 3 bases and the J gene lost 7 bases, with 10 bases spanning the gap. The CDR3 length is 13 residues. The germline V gene encodes CDR1 SGHAT and CDR2 FQNNGV. The assay was carried out at the deep level. Assay: immunoSEQ multiplex PCR; the TCRdb copy retains only in-frame clones and omits some. This sample has millions of clones, with 90% to 95% found just once. This receptor was identified in a man aged 18 to 29 in good health. The source material was naive CD4+ T cells sorted from blood. Subset given: CD45RA+ positively selected. This chain connects TRBV11-2 to TRBJ1-5; D is undetermined. CDR3 DNA sequence: TGTGCCAGCAGCTTTAGTGATAGCCAGCCCCAGCATTTT. Translation gives CASSFSDSQPQHF.